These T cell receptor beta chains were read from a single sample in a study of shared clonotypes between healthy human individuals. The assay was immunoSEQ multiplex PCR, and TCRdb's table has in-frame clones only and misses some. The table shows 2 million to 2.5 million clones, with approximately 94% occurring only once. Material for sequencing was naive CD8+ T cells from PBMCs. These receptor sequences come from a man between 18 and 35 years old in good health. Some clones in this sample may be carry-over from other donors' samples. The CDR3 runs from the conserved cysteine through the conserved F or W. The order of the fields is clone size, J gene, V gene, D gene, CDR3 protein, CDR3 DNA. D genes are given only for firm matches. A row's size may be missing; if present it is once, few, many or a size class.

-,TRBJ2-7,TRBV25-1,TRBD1,CASSGDRASWGEQYF,TGTGCCAGCAGTGGGGACAGGGCATCCTGGGGCGAGCAGTACTTC
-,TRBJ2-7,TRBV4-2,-,CASSQVPWRDPSYEQYF,TGTGCCAGCAGCCAAGTCCCCTGGCGGGACCCCTCCTACGAGCAGTACTTC
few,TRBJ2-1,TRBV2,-,CASSEADYRNEQFF,TGTGCCAGCAGTGAAGCCGACTATCGTAATGAGCAGTTCTTC
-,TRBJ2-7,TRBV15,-,CATSSKVLGEQYF,TGTGCCACCAGCAGCAAGGTCTTGGGCGAGCAGTACTTC
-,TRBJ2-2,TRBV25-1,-,CASSRQTGELFF,TGTGCCAGCAGCAGACAGACCGGGGAGCTGTTTTTT
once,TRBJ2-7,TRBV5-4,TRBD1,CASSFGTVPPSLNYEQYF,TGTGCCAGCAGCTTCGGGACAGTCCCACCGAGCCTTAACTACGAGCAGTACTTC
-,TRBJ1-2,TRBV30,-,CASTLLESYGYTF,TGTGCCTCCACGCTGCTTGAGAGCTATGGCTACACCTTC
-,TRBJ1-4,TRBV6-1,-,CASRSSGPTNEKLFF,TGTGCCAGCAGGTCCTCCGGGCCAACTAATGAAAAACTGTTTTTT
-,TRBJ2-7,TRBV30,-,CAWTFDREGEQYF,TGTGCCTGGACCTTTGACAGGGAGGGCGAGCAGTACTTC
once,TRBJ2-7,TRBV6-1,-,CASSPRAPYEQYF,TGTGCCAGTTCCCCAAGGGCCCCCTACGAGCAGTACTTC
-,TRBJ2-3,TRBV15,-,CATSRDIREPTDTQYF,TGTGCCACCAGCAGAGACATACGGGAGCCCACAGATACGCAGTATTTT
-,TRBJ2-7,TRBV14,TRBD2,CASSHLTSGPLWEQYF,TGTGCCAGCAGCCATCTTACTAGCGGGCCCCTGTGGGAGCAGTACTTC
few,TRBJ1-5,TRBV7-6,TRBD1,CASSSGQGSQPQHF,TGTGCCAGCAGCTCGGGACAGGGAAGTCAGCCCCAGCATTTT
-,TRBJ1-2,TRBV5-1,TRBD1,CASSLGQGANGYTF,TGCGCCAGCAGCTTGGGGCAGGGGGCAAATGGCTACACCTTC
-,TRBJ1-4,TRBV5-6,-,CASSPNGELGEKLFF,TGTGCCAGCAGCCCGAACGGGGAGTTGGGGGAAAAACTGTTTTTT
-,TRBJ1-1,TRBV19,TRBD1,CASSIIRGQGAGEAFF,TGTGCCAGTAGTATTATTCGGGGACAGGGGGCAGGAGAAGCTTTCTTT
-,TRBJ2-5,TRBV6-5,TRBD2,CASSLTGGGQETQYF,TGTGCCAGCAGTTTGACGGGGGGGGGCCAAGAGACCCAGTACTTC
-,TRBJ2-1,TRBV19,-,CASSMRVQGSYEQFF,TGTGCCAGTAGTATGAGGGTACAGGGAAGTTATGAGCAGTTCTTC
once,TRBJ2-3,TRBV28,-,CASSLWTVTDTQYF,TGTGCCAGCAGTTTATGGACAGTCACAGATACGCAGTATTTT
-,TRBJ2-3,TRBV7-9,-,CASSRLLGSTDTQYF,TGTGCCAGCAGCCGACTACTTGGAAGCACAGATACGCAGTATTTT
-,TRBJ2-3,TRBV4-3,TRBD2,CASSQDPAGGSTDTQYF,TGCGCCAGCAGCCAAGATCCGGCGGGAGGTAGCACAGATACGCAGTATTTT
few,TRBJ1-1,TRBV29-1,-,CSVVTKGTFF,TGCAGCGTTGTTACGAAGGGGACTTTCTTT
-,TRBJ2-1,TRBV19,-,CASSLPSRKAFF,TGTGCCAGTAGTCTGCCCTCCCGAAAGGCGTTCTTC
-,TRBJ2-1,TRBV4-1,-,CASSQAPGLYGNEQFF,TGCGCCAGCAGCCAAGCCCCGGGACTGTATGGGAATGAGCAGTTCTTC
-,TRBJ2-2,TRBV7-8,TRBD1,CASSWWTGGAGGELFF,TGTGCCAGCAGCTGGTGGACAGGGGGCGCGGGCGGGGAGCTGTTTTTT
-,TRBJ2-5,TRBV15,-,CATSRDLGSQETQYF,TGTGCCACCAGCAGAGATCTTGGCAGCCAAGAGACCCAGTACTTC
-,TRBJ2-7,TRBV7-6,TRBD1,CASSSGGSGTYEQYF,TGTGCCAGCAGCTCAGGGGGATCAGGGACCTACGAGCAGTACTTC
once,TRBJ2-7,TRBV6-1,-,CASSEGPGTYEQYF,TGTGCCAGCAGTGAAGGGCCAGGGACCTACGAGCAGTACTTC
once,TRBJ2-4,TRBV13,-,CASSLLAKNIQYF,TGTGCCAGCAGCCTCCTAGCCAAAAACATTCAGTACTTC
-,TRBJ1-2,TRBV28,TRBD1,CATSDTGTGGNGYTF,TGTGCCACTTCCGATACCGGGACAGGGGGCAATGGCTACACCTTC
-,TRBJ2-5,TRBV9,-,CASSPTGVSKETQYF,TGTGCCAGCAGCCCCACGGGAGTCTCGAAAGAGACCCAGTACTTC
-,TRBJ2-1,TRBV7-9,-,CASSSPPFVEQFF,TGTGCCAGCAGCTCCCCCCCGTTTGTAGAGCAGTTCTTC
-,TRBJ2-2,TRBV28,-,CASSLLGELFF,TGTGCCAGCAGTTTACTGGGGGAGCTGTTTTTT
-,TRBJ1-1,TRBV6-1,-,CASRGHVGLSTEAFF,TGTGCCAGCAGGGGTCATGTGGGGCTGAGTACTGAAGCTTTCTTT
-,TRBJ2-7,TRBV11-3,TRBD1,CASSLGPGTAYEQYF,TGTGCCAGCAGCTTGGGACCCGGGACAGCCTACGAGCAGTACTTC
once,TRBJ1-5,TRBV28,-,CASSLRGPINQPQHF,TGTGCCAGCAGTTTAAGGGGACCCATCAATCAGCCCCAGCATTTT